This T cell receptor beta chain is drawn from a study of blood T cell repertoires in COVID-19. Study-wide context: Some COVID-19 samples were acute and others convalescent; all came from the United States, Italy and Spain. T cells, B-cell-depleted T cells, or PBMCs provided the cDNA or gDNA that served as material.

Original processing notes: Estimation of nucleated cell counts was performed using reference gene primer amplification. Some clones are missing from TCRdb's copy, which holds only in-frame ones; the method was immunoSEQ multiplex PCR. The V and J calls and clone size were taken over from that table, and D and trimming were inferred from the DNA. In the table there are a few hundred thousand clones, about 73% of which are singletons. V was clipped by 4 bases and J by 5 bases; unmatched bases: 8. The CDR3 consists of 14 residues. CDR1 is SGHNT, CDR2 YYREEE, per germline (reference sequence). Sequenced sample: peripheral blood. The gene calls are TRBV5-4 and TRBJ2-7, with 8 positions matching TRBD1. The sequence came from a woman at least 80 years old with acute or convalescent COVID-19. The CDR3 reads CASSLPGQGDEQYF. As DNA, the CDR3 is TGTGCCAGCAGCCTACCCGGACAGGGAGACGAGCAGTACTTC.